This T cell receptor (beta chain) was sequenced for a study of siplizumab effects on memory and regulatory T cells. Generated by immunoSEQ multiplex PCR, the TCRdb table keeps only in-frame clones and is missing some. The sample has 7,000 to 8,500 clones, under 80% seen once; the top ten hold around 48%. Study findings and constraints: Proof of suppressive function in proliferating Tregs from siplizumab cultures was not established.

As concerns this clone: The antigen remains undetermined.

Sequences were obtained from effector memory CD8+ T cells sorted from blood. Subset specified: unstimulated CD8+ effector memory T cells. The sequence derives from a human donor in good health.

The CDR3 DNA reads as TGTGCCAGCAGTTACTCGATGGAGGGTTGGGCTGAAGCTTTCTTT. This encodes CASSYSMEGWAEAFF. The V and J genes are TRBV6-5 and TRBJ1-1, with no clear D. The V end was cut by 0 bases, the J end by 6 bases, with 14 bases between. Germline V gene data show CDR1 as MNHEY and CDR2 as SVGAGI. The CDR3 runs to 15 residues.